Here is one T cell receptor (beta chain) with its context. The CDR3 spans 15 residues. The V end lost 4 bases, the J end lost 4 bases, and 14 bases lay between the germline ends. Germline V gene sequence: CDR1 LGHDT, CDR2 YNNKEL (reference sequence). These data are taken from a study of blood T cell repertoires in COVID-19. The overall study: From the United States, Italy and Spain came samples of acute and convalescent COVID-19. Sources were T cells, B-cell-depleted T cells, or PBMCs; the material itself was cDNA or gDNA.

The authors' processing: Reference gene primer amplification yielded estimated nucleated cell counts. Produced via immunoSEQ multiplex PCR; TCRdb's table is partial and in-frame only. V and J calls and clone size are given by that table; D and trimming were obtained from the DNA. The sample gives 100,000 to 110,000 clones, approximately 90% of which show up once; approximately 2% is in the top ten. Material for sequencing was peripheral blood. The sequence was obtained from a man aged 45-65 years with active COVID-19. The J gene is TRBJ2-1, the V gene TRBV3-1 (or the pseudogene TRBV3-2), with D perhaps matching TRBD2 (5 bases). CDR3 sequence reads: CASSPVERNYNEQFF. Written as DNA, the CDR3 is TGTGCCAGCAGCCCAGTAGAGCGGAATTACAATGAGCAGTTCTTC.